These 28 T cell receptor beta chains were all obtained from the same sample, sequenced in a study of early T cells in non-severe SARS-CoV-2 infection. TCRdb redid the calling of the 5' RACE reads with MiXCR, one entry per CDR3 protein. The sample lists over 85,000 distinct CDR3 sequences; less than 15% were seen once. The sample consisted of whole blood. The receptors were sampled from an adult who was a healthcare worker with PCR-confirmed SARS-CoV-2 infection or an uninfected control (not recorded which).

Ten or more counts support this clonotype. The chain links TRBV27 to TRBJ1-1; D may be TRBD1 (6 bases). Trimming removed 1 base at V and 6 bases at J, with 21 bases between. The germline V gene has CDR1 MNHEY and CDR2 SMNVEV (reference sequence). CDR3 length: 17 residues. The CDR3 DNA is TGTGCCAGCAGTTTATGGATTGGAGGGGGGAGACGGGCTGAAGCTTTCTTT. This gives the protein CASSLWIGGGRRAEAFF.

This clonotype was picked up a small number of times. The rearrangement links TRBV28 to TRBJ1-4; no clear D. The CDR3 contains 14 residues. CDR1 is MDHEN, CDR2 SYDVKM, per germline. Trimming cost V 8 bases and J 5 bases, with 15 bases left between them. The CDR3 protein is CASYAPTDNEKLFF. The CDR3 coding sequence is TGTGCCAGCTATGCCCCGACCGACAATGAAAAACTGTTTTTT.

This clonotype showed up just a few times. The CDR3 coding sequence is TGTGCCACCGACCCCCTTCTACGGCGGGAGGCTGAGACCCAGTACTTC. This sequence encodes CATDPLLRREAETQYF. The chain carries TRBV6-1 and TRBJ2-5, with TRBD2 identical over 8 bases. Trimming at V came to 10 bases and at J to 5 bases, leaving 18 bases not matched to a gene. Germline V gene data show CDR1 as MNHNS and CDR2 as SASEGT. CDR3 size: 16 residues.

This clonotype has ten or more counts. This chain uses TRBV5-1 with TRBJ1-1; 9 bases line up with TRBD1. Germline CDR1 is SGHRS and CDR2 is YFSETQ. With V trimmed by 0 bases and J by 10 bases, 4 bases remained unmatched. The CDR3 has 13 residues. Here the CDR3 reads CASSLAGGQGAFF. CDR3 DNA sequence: TGCGCCAGCAGCTTGGCCGGGGGACAGGGAGCTTTCTTT.

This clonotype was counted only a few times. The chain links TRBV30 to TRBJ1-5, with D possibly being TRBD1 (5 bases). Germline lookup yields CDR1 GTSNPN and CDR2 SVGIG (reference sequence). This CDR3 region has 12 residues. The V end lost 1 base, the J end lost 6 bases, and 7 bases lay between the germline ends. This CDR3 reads CAWSGGGQPQHF. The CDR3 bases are TGTGCCTGGAGTGGGGGGGGTCAGCCCCAGCATTTT.

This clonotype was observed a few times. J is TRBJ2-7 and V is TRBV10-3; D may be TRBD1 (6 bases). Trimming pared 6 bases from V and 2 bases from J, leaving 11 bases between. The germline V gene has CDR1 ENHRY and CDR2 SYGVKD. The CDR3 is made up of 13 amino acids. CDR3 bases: TGTGCCATCAGCCCGGACAGTACCTACGAGCAGTACTTC. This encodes CAISPDSTYEQYF.

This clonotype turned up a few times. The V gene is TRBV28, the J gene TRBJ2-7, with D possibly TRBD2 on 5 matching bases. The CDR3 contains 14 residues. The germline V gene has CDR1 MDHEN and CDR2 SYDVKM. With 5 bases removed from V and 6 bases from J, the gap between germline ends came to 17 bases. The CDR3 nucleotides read TGTGCCAGCAGTCTCCCCGGGGATGTGGGCGAGCAGTACTTC. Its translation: CASSLPGDVGEQYF.

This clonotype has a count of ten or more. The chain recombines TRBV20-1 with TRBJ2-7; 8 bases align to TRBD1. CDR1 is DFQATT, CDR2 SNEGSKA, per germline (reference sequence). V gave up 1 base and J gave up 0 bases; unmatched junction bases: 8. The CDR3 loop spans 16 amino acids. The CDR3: CSARVLRTGSSYEQYF. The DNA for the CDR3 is TGCAGTGCTAGAGTCTTACGGACAGGGTCCTCCTACGAGCAGTACTTC.

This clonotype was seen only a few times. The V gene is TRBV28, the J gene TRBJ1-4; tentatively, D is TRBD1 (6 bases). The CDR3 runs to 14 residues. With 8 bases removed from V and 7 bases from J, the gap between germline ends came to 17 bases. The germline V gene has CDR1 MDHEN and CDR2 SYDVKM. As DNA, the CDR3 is TGTGCCAGCGGACGACAGGAAAGGCGTGAAAAACTGTTTTTT. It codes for CASGRQERREKLFF.

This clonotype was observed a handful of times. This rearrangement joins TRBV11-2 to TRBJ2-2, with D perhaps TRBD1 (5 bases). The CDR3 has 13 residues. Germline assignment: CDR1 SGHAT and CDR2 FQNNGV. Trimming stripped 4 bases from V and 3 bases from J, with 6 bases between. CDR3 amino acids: CASSWGYTGELFF. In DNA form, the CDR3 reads TGTGCCAGCAGCTGGGGCTACACCGGGGAGCTGTTTTTT. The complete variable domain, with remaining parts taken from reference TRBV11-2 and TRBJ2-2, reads EAGVAQSPRYKIIEKRQSVAFWCNPISGHATLYWYQQILGQGPKLLIQFQNNGVVDDSQLPKDRFSAERLKGVDSTLKIQPAKLEDSAVYLCASSWGYTGELFFGEGSRLTVL.

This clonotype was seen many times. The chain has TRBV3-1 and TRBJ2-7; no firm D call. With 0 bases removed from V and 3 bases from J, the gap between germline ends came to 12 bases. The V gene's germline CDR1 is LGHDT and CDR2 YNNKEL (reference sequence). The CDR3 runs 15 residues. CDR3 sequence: CASSQDRRWDYEQYF. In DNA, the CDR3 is TGTGCCAGCAGCCAAGATCGCAGGTGGGACTACGAGCAGTACTTC.

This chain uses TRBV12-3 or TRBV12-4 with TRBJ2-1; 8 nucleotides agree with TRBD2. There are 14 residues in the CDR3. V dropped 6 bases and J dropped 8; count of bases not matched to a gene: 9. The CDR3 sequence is CASSFSGLEDEQFF. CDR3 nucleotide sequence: TGTGCCAGCAGCTTCTCGGGACTAGAGGATGAGCAGTTCTTC.

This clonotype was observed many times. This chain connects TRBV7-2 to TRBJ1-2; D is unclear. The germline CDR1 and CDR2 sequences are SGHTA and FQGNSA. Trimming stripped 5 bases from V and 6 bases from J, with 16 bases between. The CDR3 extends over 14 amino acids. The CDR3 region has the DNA TGTGCCAGCAGCGCGTTTGGGGATAATGATGGCTACACCTTC. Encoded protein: CASSAFGDNDGYTF. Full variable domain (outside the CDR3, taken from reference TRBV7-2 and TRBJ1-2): GAGVSQSPSNKVTEKGKDVELRCDPISGHTALYWYRQSLGQGLEFLIYFQGNSAPDKSGLPSDRFSAERTGGSVSTLTIQRTQQEDSAVYLCASSAFGDNDGYTFGSGTRLTVV.

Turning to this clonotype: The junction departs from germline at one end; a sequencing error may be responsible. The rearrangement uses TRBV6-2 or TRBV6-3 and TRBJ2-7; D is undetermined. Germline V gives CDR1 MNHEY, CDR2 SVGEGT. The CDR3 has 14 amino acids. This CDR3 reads CASGYGLQSYEQYF. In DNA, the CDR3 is TGTGCCAGCGGTTACGGGCTACAGTCCTACGAGCAGTACTTC.

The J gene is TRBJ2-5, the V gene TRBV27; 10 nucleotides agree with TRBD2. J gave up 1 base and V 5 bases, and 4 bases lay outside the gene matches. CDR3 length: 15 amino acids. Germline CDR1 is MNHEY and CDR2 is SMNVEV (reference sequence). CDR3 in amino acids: CASSPLAGAQETQYF. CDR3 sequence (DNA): TGTGCCAGCAGTCCCCTAGCGGGGGCCCAAGAGACCCAGTACTTC.

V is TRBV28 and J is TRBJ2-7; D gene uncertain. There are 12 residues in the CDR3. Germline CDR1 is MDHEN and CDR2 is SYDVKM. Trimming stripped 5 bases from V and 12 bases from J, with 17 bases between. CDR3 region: CASSQTRKIPYF. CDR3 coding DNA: TGTGCCAGCAGTCAAACACGGAAAATACCGTACTTC.

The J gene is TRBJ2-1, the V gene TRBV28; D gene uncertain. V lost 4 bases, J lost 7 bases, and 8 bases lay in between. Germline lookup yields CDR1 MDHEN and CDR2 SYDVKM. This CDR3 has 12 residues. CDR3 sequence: CASSSLYNEQFF. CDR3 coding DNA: TGTGCCAGCAGTTCTCTGTATAATGAGCAGTTCTTC.

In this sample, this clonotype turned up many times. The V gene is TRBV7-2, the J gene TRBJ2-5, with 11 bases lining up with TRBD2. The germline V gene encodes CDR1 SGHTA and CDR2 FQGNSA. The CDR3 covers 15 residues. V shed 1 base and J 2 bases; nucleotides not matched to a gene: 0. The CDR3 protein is CASSLGLAGQETQYF. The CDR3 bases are TGTGCCAGCAGCTTAGGACTAGCGGGGCAAGAGACCCAGTACTTC.

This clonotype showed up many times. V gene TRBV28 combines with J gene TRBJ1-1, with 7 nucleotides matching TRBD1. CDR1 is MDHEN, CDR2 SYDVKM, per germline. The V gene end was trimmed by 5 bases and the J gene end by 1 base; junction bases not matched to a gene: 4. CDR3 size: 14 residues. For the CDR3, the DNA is TGTGCCAGCAGTCCAGGGGGATGGAACACTGAAGCTTTCTTT. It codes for CASSPGGWNTEAFF.

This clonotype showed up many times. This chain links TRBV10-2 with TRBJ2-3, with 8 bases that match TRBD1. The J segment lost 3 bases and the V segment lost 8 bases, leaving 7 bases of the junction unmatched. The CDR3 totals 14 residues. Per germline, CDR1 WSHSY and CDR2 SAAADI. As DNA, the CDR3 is TGCGCCAGCTCCGGGACAGGACGAACAGATACGCAGTATTTT. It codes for CASSGTGRTDTQYF.

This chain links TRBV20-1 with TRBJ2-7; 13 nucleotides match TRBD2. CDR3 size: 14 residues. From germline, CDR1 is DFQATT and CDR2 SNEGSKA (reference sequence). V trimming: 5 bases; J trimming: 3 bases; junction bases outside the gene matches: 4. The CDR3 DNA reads TGCAGTGCTTCCAGACTAGCGGGAGGCTACGAGCAGTACTTC. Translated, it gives CSASRLAGGYEQYF.

The CDR3 reads CASSPDGLAGQPSYNEQFF. The CDR3 nucleotides are TGTGCCAGCAGTCCAGACGGCCTAGCGGGGCAGCCAAGCTACAATGAGCAGTTCTTC. The chain has TRBV9 and TRBJ2-1; 9 positions agree with TRBD2. CDR3 length: 19 amino acids. Germline V CDR1 and CDR2: SGDLS, YYNGEE. V shed 5 bases, J shed 3 bases, and the junction held 18 bases outside the gene matches. The variable domain in full, with the rest retrieved from reference TRBV9 and TRBJ2-1, is DSGVTQTPKHLITATGQRVTLRCSPRSGDLSVYWYQQSLDQGLQFLIQYYNGEERAKGNILERFSAQQFPDLHSELNLSSLELGDSALYFCASSPDGLAGQPSYNEQFFGPGTRLTVL.

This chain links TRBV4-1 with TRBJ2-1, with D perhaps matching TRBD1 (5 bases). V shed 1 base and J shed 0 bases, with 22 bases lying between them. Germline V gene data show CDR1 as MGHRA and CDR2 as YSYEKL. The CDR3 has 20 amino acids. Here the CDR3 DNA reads TGCGCCAGCAGCCAAGCTAGGGGCCTTGTAAGTTTAAGCTCCTACAATGAGCAGTTCTTC. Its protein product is CASSQARGLVSLSSYNEQFF.

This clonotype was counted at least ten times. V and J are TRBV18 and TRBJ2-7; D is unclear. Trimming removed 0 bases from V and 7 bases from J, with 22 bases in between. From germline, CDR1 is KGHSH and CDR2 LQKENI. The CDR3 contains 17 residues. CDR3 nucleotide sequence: TGTGCCAGCTCACCACCCGTGGGGAAGCCCGTGGGTAGTGAGCAGTACTTC. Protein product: CASSPPVGKPVGSEQYF.

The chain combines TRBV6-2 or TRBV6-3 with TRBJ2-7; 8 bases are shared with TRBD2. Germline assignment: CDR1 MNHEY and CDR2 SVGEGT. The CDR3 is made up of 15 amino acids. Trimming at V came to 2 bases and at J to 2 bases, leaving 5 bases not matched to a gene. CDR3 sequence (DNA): TGTGCCAGCAGTTACCGGGGGGGCAGAACCTACGAGCAGTACTTC. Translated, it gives CASSYRGGRTYEQYF.

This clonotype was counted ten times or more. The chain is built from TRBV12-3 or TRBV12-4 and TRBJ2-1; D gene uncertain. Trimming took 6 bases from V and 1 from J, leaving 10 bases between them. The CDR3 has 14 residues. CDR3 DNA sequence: TGTGCCAGCAGGTTCTTGGGGTCCTACAATGAGCAGTTCTTC. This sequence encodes CASRFLGSYNEQFF.

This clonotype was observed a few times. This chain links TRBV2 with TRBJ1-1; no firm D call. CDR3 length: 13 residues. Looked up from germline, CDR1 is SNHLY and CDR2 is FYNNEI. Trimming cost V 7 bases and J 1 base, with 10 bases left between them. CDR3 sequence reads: CASTSDGNTEAFF. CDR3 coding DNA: TGTGCCAGCACATCTGACGGGAACACTGAAGCTTTCTTT.

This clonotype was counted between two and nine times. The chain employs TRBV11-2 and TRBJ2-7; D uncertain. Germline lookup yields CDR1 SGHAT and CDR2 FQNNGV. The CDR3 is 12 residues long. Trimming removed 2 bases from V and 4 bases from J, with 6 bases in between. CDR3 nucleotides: TGTGCCAGCAGCTTATACAGATACGAGCAGTACTTC. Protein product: CASSLYRYEQYF.